These T cell receptor beta chains were read from a single sample in a study of shared clonotypes between healthy human individuals. TCRdb's copy holds only in-frame clones and misses some; the assay was immunoSEQ multiplex PCR. The sample yields 950,000 to 1,300,000 clones, around 76% seen once. Sequencing was performed on memory CD4+ T cells sorted from blood. The receptors here all came from a man aged 18 to 30 in good health. Both conserved end residues are part of each CDR3.

j_gene: TRBJ2-3; v_gene: TRBV5-3; CDR3aa: CARSWLPGRRTDTQYF
j_gene: TRBJ2-2; v_gene: TRBV11-2; CDR3aa: CASSLASGNTGELFF
j_gene: TRBJ2-4; v_gene: TRBV6-9; CDR3aa: CASRGTASKNIQYF
j_gene: TRBJ1-6; v_gene: TRBV6-1; CDR3aa: CASSDRDLNSPLHF
j_gene: TRBJ2-2; v_gene: TRBV6-6; CDR3aa: CASRLGQGATGELFF
j_gene: TRBJ1-2; v_gene: TRBV5-8; CDR3aa: CASSLGGGNSPNYGYTF
j_gene: TRBJ1-6; v_gene: TRBV19; CDR3aa: CASNSDSMVSPLHF
j_gene: TRBJ2-7; v_gene: TRBV28; CDR3aa: CASSFRDRSFEQYF
j_gene: TRBJ2-1; v_gene: TRBV18; CDR3aa: CASSPLGVGGNNEQFF
j_gene: TRBJ2-1; v_gene: TRBV7-3; CDR3aa: CASSPNTGGEQFF
j_gene: TRBJ2-5; v_gene: TRBV5-1; CDR3aa: CASSLYTSGQTQYF
j_gene: TRBJ2-7; v_gene: TRBV7-2; CDR3aa: CASSLASGGLDEQYF
j_gene: TRBJ2-3; v_gene: TRBV6-5; CDR3aa: CASRRGTGFTDTQYF
j_gene: TRBJ2-5; v_gene: TRBV25-1; CDR3aa: CASSEWDRGSQETQYF
j_gene: TRBJ2-7; v_gene: TRBV5-1; CDR3aa: CASSSRQGGTSGRSGGYEQYF
j_gene: TRBJ2-1; v_gene: TRBV27; CDR3aa: CASSKPGLDYNEQFF
j_gene: TRBJ2-3; v_gene: TRBV7-9; CDR3aa: CASSSSGTGGYTDTQYF
j_gene: TRBJ2-2; v_gene: TRBV6-5; CDR3aa: CASRTQGPGELFF
j_gene: TRBJ1-1; v_gene: TRBV19; CDR3aa: CASSIVGGSGGRTEAFF
j_gene: TRBJ2-5; v_gene: TRBV29-1; CDR3aa: CSVDRGQETQYF
j_gene: TRBJ1-4; v_gene: TRBV28; CDR3aa: CASSLWGFEATNEKLFF
j_gene: TRBJ1-1; v_gene: TRBV27; CDR3aa: CASSLATGGYTEAFF
j_gene: TRBJ2-2; v_gene: TRBV19; CDR3aa: CASSIYVRGGELFF
j_gene: TRBJ2-2; v_gene: TRBV5-1; CDR3aa: CASSSEGSTGELFF
j_gene: TRBJ2-1; v_gene: TRBV2; CDR3aa: CASRGSYNEQFF
j_gene: TRBJ2-7; v_gene: TRBV12-2; CDR3aa: CASRLTGRRDREAYEQYF
j_gene: TRBJ2-2; v_gene: TRBV19; CDR3aa: CASSIGISANTGELFF
j_gene: TRBJ2-7; v_gene: TRBV6-5; CDR3aa: CASRDQTDSYEQYF
j_gene: TRBJ2-3; v_gene: TRBV18; CDR3aa: CASSPEGLPDTQYF
j_gene: TRBJ2-3; v_gene: TRBV28; CDR3aa: CASSSYRTDTQYF
j_gene: TRBJ1-4; v_gene: TRBV5-1; CDR3aa: CASSLGDRPNEKLFF
j_gene: TRBJ2-7; v_gene: TRBV2; CDR3aa: CASRPGTSYEQYF
j_gene: TRBJ2-2; v_gene: TRBV19; CDR3aa: CASTAGTSDIWTGELFF
j_gene: TRBJ2-5; v_gene: TRBV28; CDR3aa: CASSVGTAQETQYF
j_gene: TRBJ2-2; v_gene: TRBV6-5; CDR3aa: CASRKHTGELFF
j_gene: TRBJ1-6; v_gene: TRBV11-2; CDR3aa: CASSFGQYGGSPLHF
j_gene: TRBJ2-3; v_gene: TRBV6-6; CDR3aa: CASSYMGGTDTQYF
j_gene: TRBJ1-6; v_gene: TRBV27; CDR3aa: CASNPGVSYNSPLHF
j_gene: TRBJ2-1; v_gene: TRBV6-6; CDR3aa: CASSPTSRNEQFF
j_gene: TRBJ2-3; v_gene: TRBV7-8; CDR3aa: CASSLGGLSTDTQYF
j_gene: TRBJ1-2; v_gene: TRBV6-6; CDR3aa: CASRRGGTNYGYTF
j_gene: TRBJ1-5; v_gene: TRBV5-1; CDR3aa: CASSPRGSGTGGNQPQHF
j_gene: TRBJ2-1; v_gene: TRBV18; CDR3aa: CASSPPTGGYNEQFF
j_gene: TRBJ2-7; v_gene: TRBV9; CDR3aa: CASSVGVESEQYF
j_gene: TRBJ2-7; v_gene: TRBV30; CDR3aa: CAWSAGGGRRNEQYF
j_gene: TRBJ2-3; v_gene: TRBV5-1; CDR3aa: CASTVSGSTDTQYF
j_gene: TRBJ1-5; v_gene: TRBV6-5; CDR3aa: CASSYSFNQPQHF
j_gene: TRBJ2-3; v_gene: TRBV6-6; CDR3aa: CASSYSNLPPYF
j_gene: TRBJ2-7; v_gene: TRBV15; CDR3aa: CATSLRGARGEQYF
j_gene: TRBJ1-1; v_gene: TRBV5-6; CDR3aa: CASSIVGTGGLAFF
j_gene: TRBJ1-4; v_gene: TRBV7-3; CDR3aa: CASSSGYTMDRANEKLFF
j_gene: TRBJ2-6; v_gene: TRBV5-1; CDR3aa: CASMPSSGANVLTF
j_gene: TRBJ2-1; v_gene: TRBV27; CDR3aa: CASSSTSGRSDEQFF
j_gene: TRBJ2-2; v_gene: TRBV19; CDR3aa: CASRDSSESGELFF
j_gene: TRBJ2-1; v_gene: TRBV5-4; CDR3aa: CASSDRGPIHNEQFF
j_gene: TRBJ1-1; v_gene: TRBV7-9; CDR3aa: CASSPPDRAEAFF
j_gene: TRBJ2-5; v_gene: TRBV11-1; CDR3aa: CASSADQGLSGGHQETQYF